A single sample gave rise to the 22 T cell receptor beta chains below, sequenced in a study of cytomegalovirus exposure and HLA in healthy donors. Primers for the PCR totalled 60 Vbeta and 13 Jbeta. Method: immunoSEQ multiplex PCR; TCRdb's copy keeps in-frame clones and lacks some. Among 100,000 to 150,000 clones listed, over 60% were seen once. The sample comprised PBMCs. These TCRs come from a woman between 35 and 50 years old in good health and CMV-seropositive.

The gene calls are TRBV28 and TRBJ2-7; D not certain. Germline assignment: CDR1 MDHEN and CDR2 SYDVKM. Deletions cut 3 bases from V and 4 bases from J, with 13 bases between. The CDR3 is 14 amino acids. In DNA, the CDR3 is TGTGCCAGCAGTTTCAAGCTGGTCGGGTACGAGCAGTACTTC. Translating gives CASSFKLVGYEQYF.

The V call is TRBV6-5, the J call TRBJ1-1, with TRBD1 identical over 8 bases. Germline CDR1 is MNHEY and CDR2 is SVGAGI. This CDR3 is built from 14 residues. After removal of 5 bases from V and 0 bases from J, the junction contained 2 bases not matched to a gene. The CDR3 spells CASSRQGLNTEAFF. In nucleotides, the CDR3 is TGTGCCAGCAGTCGACAGGGGTTGAACACTGAAGCTTTCTTT.

With respect to this clone: As the CDR3 is not closed by the conserved phenylalanine or tryptophan, this likely results from a read error. The V and J genes are TRBV28 and TRBJ1-1, with D uncertain. Trimming stripped 3 bases from V and 0 bases from J, with 8 bases between. This CDR3 region has 14 residues. In germline, CDR1 is MDHEN, CDR2 SYDVKM. In nucleotides, the CDR3 is TGTGCCAGCAGTTTTCCGGGGTTGAACACTGAAGCTTTCCTT. This codes for CASSFPGLNTEAFL.

V usage is TRBV7-8 and J usage is TRBJ2-7; 7 bases align to TRBD2. Germline V gene lookup returns CDR1 SGHVS and CDR2 FQNEAQ. Losses at the gene ends were 5 bases for V and 6 bases for J; bases not matched to a gene: 10. CDR3 length equals 14 residues. The CDR3 sequence: CASSPLEREGEQYF. The CDR3 coding sequence is TGTGCCAGCAGCCCCCTCGAGCGGGAAGGCGAGCAGTACTTC.

This chain joins TRBV4-1 and TRBJ1-2; TRBD1 is a possible D gene (6 bases). The V gene lost 1 base and the J gene lost 0 bases, with 15 bases spanning the gap. This CDR3 has 17 residues. In germline, CDR1 is MGHRA, CDR2 YSYEKL. The CDR3 DNA reads TGCGCCAGCAGCCAAGCGGGCAGGGGATCGGCTAACTATGGCTACACCTTC. It yields the protein CASSQAGRGSANYGYTF.

J is TRBJ2-7 and V is TRBV11-2; D uncertain. CDR3 size: 11 residues. Trimming took 3 bases from V and 2 from J, leaving 2 bases between them. Germline-derived CDR1 and CDR2 are SGHAT and FQNNGV. As DNA, the CDR3 is TGTGCCAGCAGCTTCACCTACGAGCAGTACTTC. Translated: CASSFTYEQYF.

The rearrangement links TRBV2 to TRBJ2-5, with 7 bases matching TRBD1. Germline V gene sequence: CDR1 SNHLY, CDR2 FYNNEI. V trimming: 5 bases; J trimming: 5 bases; junction bases outside the gene matches: 8. The CDR3 runs 14 residues. CDR3 sequence (DNA): TGTGCCAGCAGTTCCGACAGGGATGGGGAGACCCAGTACTTC. As protein: CASSSDRDGETQYF.

The V gene is TRBV7-9, the J gene TRBJ2-1; 9 bases line up with TRBD1. This CDR3 has 18 residues. V was clipped by 5 bases and J by 7 bases; unmatched bases: 18. CDR1 SEHNR and CDR2 FQNEAQ come from the germline V gene (reference sequence). Written as DNA, the CDR3 is TGTGCCAGCAGCCTCGGGACAGGGTCGGCAAGTCGCAAGAATGAGCAGTTCTTC. It specifies CASSLGTGSASRKNEQFF.

The V call is TRBV18, the J call TRBJ2-3; D uncertain. V shed 3 bases and J shed 0 bases, with 10 bases lying between them. The CDR3 loop spans 15 amino acids. The V gene's germline CDR1 is KGHSH and CDR2 LQKENI. The CDR3 here is CASSPLGSSTDTQYF. The CDR3, as DNA: TGTGCCAGCTCACCCTTGGGCAGTAGCACAGATACGCAGTATTTT.

This chain joins TRBV19 and TRBJ2-7, with D perhaps TRBD2 (5 bases). The CDR3 is 14 residues long. Germline CDR1 is LNHDA and CDR2 is SQIVND (reference sequence). V was shortened by 0 bases and J by 2 bases, with 8 bases between the two germline ends. For the CDR3, the DNA is TGTGCCAGTAGTATAGATCGGGATACCTACGAGCAGTACTTC. Its protein is CASSIDRDTYEQYF.

The chain employs TRBV6-5 and TRBJ2-7; D is perhaps TRBD1 (6 bases). With 10 bases removed from V and 3 bases from J, the gap between germline ends came to 19 bases. Germline V gene sequence: CDR1 MNHEY, CDR2 SVGAGI. The CDR3 runs 14 residues. For the CDR3, the DNA is TGTGCCACCTCCCGACAGGACACTGGCTACGAGCAGTACTTC. As protein: CATSRQDTGYEQYF.

The V gene is TRBV6-1, the J gene TRBJ1-1; 7 bases are shared with TRBD1. CDR3 length: 12 residues. V shed 11 bases, J shed 4 bases, and the junction held 7 bases outside the gene matches. Germline V gene data show CDR1 as MNHNS and CDR2 as SASEGT. The CDR3 protein is CAGKGQTTEAFF. The CDR3 nucleotides are TGTGCCGGAAAGGGACAGACCACTGAAGCTTTCTTT.

The chain carries TRBV12-5 and TRBJ1-5; perhaps TRBD1 as D (6 bases). CDR1 and CDR2 from the germline V gene are LGHNT and FRNRAP. The CDR3 has 13 amino acids. The germline V and J ends were trimmed by 4 bases and 4 bases, with 8 bases remaining between them. The CDR3 DNA is TGTGCTAGTGGTTCGGACAGTAATCAGCCCCAGCATTTT. This gives the protein CASGSDSNQPQHF.

The rearrangement joins TRBV9 to TRBJ2-1; D possibly corresponds to TRBD2 (5 bases). V lost 0 bases to trimming and J lost 1 base, with 8 bases between them. The CDR3 sequence is 15 residues long. Germline assignment: CDR1 SGDLS and CDR2 YYNGEE. The CDR3 loop is CASSVDQRSYNEQFF. CDR3 DNA: TGTGCCAGCAGCGTAGACCAGCGGTCCTACAATGAGCAGTTCTTC.

The chain uses TRBV30 and TRBJ2-7; a weak D match, TRBD2 (5 bases). CDR3 size: 14 residues. CDR1 is GTSNPN and CDR2 is SVGIG in the germline V gene (reference sequence). The ends were cut back, 2 bases at V and 4 bases at J, with 15 bases in the middle. CDR3 sequence: CAWSPGPGEYEQYF. CDR3 DNA: TGTGCCTGGAGTCCCGGACCCGGGGAATACGAGCAGTACTTC.

The chain couples TRBV7-6 to TRBJ2-7; 9 bases fit TRBD1. The V gene end was trimmed by 5 bases and the J gene end by 1 base; junction bases not matched to a gene: 9. The CDR3 has 16 amino acids. The germline V gene has CDR1 SGHVS and CDR2 FNYEAQ. The CDR3 nucleotides read TGTGCCAGCAGCCTAAACCGGGACAGGGTTTCCTACGAGCAGTACTTC. This translates into CASSLNRDRVSYEQYF.

V gene TRBV2 combines with J gene TRBJ1-1, with a weak D call TRBD1 (5 bases). The length of the CDR3 is 12 residues. Germline V gene sequence: CDR1 SNHLY, CDR2 FYNNEI. Trimming took 1 base from V and 11 from J, leaving 11 bases between them. The chain's CDR3 is CASSEDDSSAFF. Written as DNA, the CDR3 is TGTGCCAGCAGTGAAGATGACAGCTCGGCTTTCTTT.

This clone was seen just once. The gene calls are TRBV2 and TRBJ1-3, with 7 bases lining up with TRBD1. Germline-derived CDR1 and CDR2 are SNHLY and FYNNEI. Unmatched junction bases numbered 2, after V lost 1 base and J lost 2 bases. The CDR3 spans 15 residues. DNA of the CDR3: TGTGCCAGCAGTGAAGAGGGGACAGCTGGAAACACCATATATTTT. It codes for CASSEEGTAGNTIYF.

The chain couples TRBV5-1 to TRBJ2-1; the match to TRBD2 covers 11 bases. The ends lost 7 bases at V and 4 bases at J; junction bases unmatched: 4. Germline V lookup: CDR1 SGHRS, CDR2 YFSETQ. CDR3 size: 14 residues. As DNA, the CDR3 is TGCGCCAGCCAGGGACTAGCGGAGTACAATGAGCAGTTCTTC. Its translation: CASQGLAEYNEQFF.

The J gene is TRBJ1-2, the V gene TRBV5-1; 9 positions agree with TRBD1. CDR3 length: 15 residues. CDR1 and CDR2 from the germline V gene are SGHRS and YFSETQ. V trimming: 4 bases; J trimming: 7 bases; junction bases outside the gene matches: 11. The CDR3 protein is CASSVGTGTGIGYTF. As DNA, the CDR3 is TGCGCCAGCAGCGTGGGCACCGGGACAGGGATTGGCTACACCTTC.

The J gene is TRBJ1-5, the V gene TRBV7-2, with D hard to call. The CDR3 contains 13 residues. Germline CDR1 SGHTA, CDR2 FQGNSA. Trimming took 5 bases from V and 9 from J, leaving 14 bases between them. The CDR3 nucleotides are TGTGCCAGCAGCCAAGGGAGGGCCTGGCCCCAGCATTTT. This sequence encodes CASSQGRAWPQHF.

The V and J genes are TRBV27 and TRBJ2-1, with 15 bases lining up with TRBD2. This CDR3 has 17 residues. Germline CDR1 and CDR2: MNHEY and SMNVEV (reference sequence). Trimming took 5 bases from V and 5 from J; bases not matched to a gene: 7. The DNA of the CDR3 is TGTGCCAGCAGTGGGAGGGGGACTAGCGGGAGGCACAATGAGCAGTTCTTC. Its translation: CASSGRGTSGRHNEQFF.